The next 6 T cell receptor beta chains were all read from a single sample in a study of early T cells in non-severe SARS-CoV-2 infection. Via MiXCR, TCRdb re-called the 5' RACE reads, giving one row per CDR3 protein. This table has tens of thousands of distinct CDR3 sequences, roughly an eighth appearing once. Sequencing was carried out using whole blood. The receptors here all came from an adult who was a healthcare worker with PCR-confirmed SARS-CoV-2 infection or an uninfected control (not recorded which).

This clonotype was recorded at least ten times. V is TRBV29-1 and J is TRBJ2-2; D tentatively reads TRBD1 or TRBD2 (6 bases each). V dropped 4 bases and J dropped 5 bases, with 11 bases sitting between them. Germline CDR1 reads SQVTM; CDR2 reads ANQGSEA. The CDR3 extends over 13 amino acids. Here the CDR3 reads CSVAQGRTGELFF. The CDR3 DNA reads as TGCAGCGTTGCCCAGGGGAGGACCGGGGAGCTGTTTTTT.

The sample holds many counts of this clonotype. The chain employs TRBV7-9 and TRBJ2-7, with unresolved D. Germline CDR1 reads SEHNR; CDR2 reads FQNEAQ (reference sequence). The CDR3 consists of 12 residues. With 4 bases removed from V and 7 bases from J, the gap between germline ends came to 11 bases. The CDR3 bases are TGTGCCAGCAGCTCGGTCTCCGGGGAGCAGTACTTC. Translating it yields CASSSVSGEQYF.

Here the CDR3 reads CASSTDRREGYTF. As DNA, the CDR3 is TGTGCCAGCAGTACGGACCGGCGGGAGGGCTACACCTTC. This chain connects TRBV28 to TRBJ1-2; the D is unclear. V lost 5 bases and J 8 bases, leaving 15 bases between the germline ends. CDR3 length: 13 residues. The germline gives CDR1 MDHEN, CDR2 SYDVKM.

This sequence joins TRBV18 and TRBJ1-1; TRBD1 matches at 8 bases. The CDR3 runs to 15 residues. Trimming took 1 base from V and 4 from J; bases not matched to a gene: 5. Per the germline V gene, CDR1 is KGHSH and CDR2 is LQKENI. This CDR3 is CASSPLGQGGTEAFF. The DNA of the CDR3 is TGTGCCAGCTCACCACTTGGACAGGGAGGCACTGAAGCTTTCTTT.

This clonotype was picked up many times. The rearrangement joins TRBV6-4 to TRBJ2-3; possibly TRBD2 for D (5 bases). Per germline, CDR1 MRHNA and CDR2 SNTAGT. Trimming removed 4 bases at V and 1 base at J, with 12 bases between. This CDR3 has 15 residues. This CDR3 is CASSVRGKGTDTQYF. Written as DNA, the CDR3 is TGTGCCAGCAGTGTCCGAGGGAAGGGCACAGATACGCAGTATTTT.

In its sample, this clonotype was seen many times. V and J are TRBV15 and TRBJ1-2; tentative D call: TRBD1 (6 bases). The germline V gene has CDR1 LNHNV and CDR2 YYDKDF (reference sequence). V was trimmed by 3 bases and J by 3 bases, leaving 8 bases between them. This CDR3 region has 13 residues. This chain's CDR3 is CATSRGHDYGYTF. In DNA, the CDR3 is TGTGCCACCAGCAGGGGACACGACTATGGCTACACCTTC. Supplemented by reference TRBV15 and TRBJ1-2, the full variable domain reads DAMVIQNPRYQVTQFGKPVTLSCSQTLNHNVMYWYQQKSSQAPKLLFHYYDKDFNNEADTPDNFQSRRPNTSFCFLDIRSPGLGDTAMYLCATSRGHDYGYTFGSGTRLTVV.